Sequencing of this TCR beta chain was carried out in a study of CD4 T cell repertoires in COVID-19. Study-level background: CFSE-low cells expanded about nine days with IL-2, then restimulated with other coronavirus spikes. General study points: Two or all three memory subsets shared several highly expanded SARS-CoV-2-reactive clonotypes.

The memory T cells were sequenced right after ex vivo isolation, without culture. The CDR3 runs 13 residues. Per germline, CDR1 SNHLY and CDR2 FYNNEI. V was shortened by 6 bases and J by 3 bases, with 9 bases between the two germline ends. The method was immunoSEQ multiplex PCR; TCRdb's version includes in-frame clones alone and lacks a portion of them. This table has fewer than 100,000 clones, 80% to 90% appearing once. The table lists this clone with a few counts. The antigen is unknown. The sequence derives from a human donor who had COVID-19. V is TRBV2 and J is TRBJ1-5; tentative D call: TRBD1 (5 bases). The source was CD4+ T cells from peripheral blood, collected after recovery from COVID-19. The chain's CDR3 is CASRSGHNQPQHF. DNA of the CDR3: TGTGCCAGCAGATCAGGGCACAATCAGCCCCAGCATTTT.